These 19 T cell receptor beta chains share one sample of origin, sequenced in a study of cytomegalovirus exposure and HLA in healthy donors listed by TCRdb under 2017. The library was built by means of the immunoSEQ multiplex PCR assay. For the multiplex PCR, a mixture combining 60 forward primers for TCR Vbeta segments and 13 reverse primers for TCR Jbeta segments was used. Drawn from immuneACCESS, this table holds only the in-frame rearrangements with V and J called that TCRdb kept. Clones are partly lost; checked studies trace under half to an unresolved V gene and leave the rest unexplained. The sample data list roughly 120,000 clones, and more than 65% of these were observed just once. In total, the top ten clones hold 3.5% to 4% of the sample. The material sequenced was PBMCs. All receptors derive from a human donor in good health.

For this clone: Other DNA sequences from this sample encode an identical CDR3 as well. This chain connects TRBV18 to TRBJ2-7; 11 bases agree with TRBD2. The V gene end was trimmed by 1 base and the J gene end by 3 bases; junction bases not matched to a gene: 5. CDR1 is KGHSH and CDR2 is LQKENI in the germline V gene. There are 16 residues in the CDR3. CDR3 nucleotides: TGTGCCAGCTCACCACTTCTAGCGGGAGGTATCTACGAGCAGTACTTC. It specifies CASSPLLAGGIYEQYF.

The chain is built from TRBV6-5 and TRBJ1-1, with D hard to call. The V gene lost 7 bases and the J gene lost 0 bases, with 9 bases spanning the gap. CDR1 and CDR2 (germline): MNHEY, SVGAGI. This CDR3 has 13 residues. The CDR3 reads CASNRQLNTEAFF. CDR3 DNA sequence: TGTGCCAGCAATCGCCAGTTGAACACTGAAGCTTTCTTT.

V is TRBV4-1 and J is TRBJ2-5, with 11 bases fitting TRBD2. The CDR3 runs 18 residues. Trimming cost V 1 base and J 4 bases; bases outside gene matches: 11. Germline CDR1 and CDR2: MGHRA and YSYEKL. CDR3 loop: CASSQAVAGGPSGETQYF. The CDR3 nucleotides are TGCGCCAGCAGCCAAGCTGTAGCGGGAGGGCCCTCCGGAGAGACCCAGTACTTC.

V gene TRBV11-2 combines with J gene TRBJ2-5, with 8 bases matching TRBD2. V was clipped by 1 base and J by 1 base; unmatched bases: 5. The germline CDR1 and CDR2 sequences are SGHAT and FQNNGV. CDR3 length: 16 amino acids. This CDR3 is CASSLGVAGSQETQYF. CDR3 coding DNA: TGTGCCAGCAGCTTAGGAGTAGCGGGATCCCAAGAGACCCAGTACTTC.

The gene calls are TRBV5-1 and TRBJ2-1; 7 positions match TRBD1. The CDR3 is 14 amino acids. Losses at the gene ends were 2 bases for V and 6 bases for J; bases not matched to a gene: 5. CDR1 and CDR2 from the germline V gene are SGHRS and YFSETQ. In DNA, the CDR3 is TGCGCCAGCAGCTTCGGACAGGCTAGCAATGAGCAGTTCTTC. It specifies CASSFGQASNEQFF.

The rearrangement uses TRBV5-4 and TRBJ1-1; 8 bases match TRBD1. V lost 4 bases, J lost 7 bases, and 9 bases stayed unmatched. CDR1 and CDR2 (germline): SGHNT, YYREEE (reference sequence). The CDR3 length is 14 residues. In DNA, the CDR3 is TGTGCCAGCAGCGGGACCCAGGGGGCAGTTGAAGCTTTCTTT. It encodes CASSGTQGAVEAFF.

The V gene is TRBV6-6, the J gene TRBJ1-2; perhaps TRBD1 as D (5 bases). This CDR3 is built from 15 residues. Trimming removed 0 bases at V and 4 bases at J, with 12 bases between. The V gene's germline CDR1 is MNHNY and CDR2 SVGAGI (reference sequence). The CDR3 here is CASSYSLWGGYGYTF. In nucleotides, the CDR3 is TGTGCCAGCAGTTACTCGCTGTGGGGGGGCTATGGCTACACCTTC.

V and J are TRBV19 and TRBJ1-1, with unresolved D. Per germline, CDR1 LNHDA and CDR2 SQIVND (reference sequence). Trimming shortened V by 6 bases and J by 1 base, and 9 bases separated the two germline ends. The CDR3 is 13 residues long. CDR3 sequence reads: CASSFGENTEAFF. As DNA, the CDR3 is TGTGCCAGTAGCTTCGGGGAGAACACTGAAGCTTTCTTT.

This clone appeared once. The rearrangement uses TRBV28 and TRBJ2-7; 11 bases match TRBD2. Germline CDR1 is MDHEN and CDR2 is SYDVKM. Trimming took 4 bases from V and 7 from J; bases not matched to a gene: 15. This CDR3 region has 17 residues. CDR3 in amino acids: CASSSPTSGNGLREQYF. The CDR3 DNA follows: TGTGCCAGCAGTTCCCCGACTAGCGGGAACGGGTTGCGTGAGCAGTACTTC.

This clone was observed a few times. The chain employs TRBV29-1 and TRBJ2-7, with a tentative D call TRBD1 (6 bases). The CDR3 is made up of 11 amino acids. The germline gives CDR1 SQVTM, CDR2 ANQGSEA. V was trimmed by 6 bases and J by 6 bases, leaving 12 bases between them. CDR3 in amino acids: CSVIRDIEQYF. CDR3 sequence (DNA): TGCAGCGTGATCCGGGACATCGAGCAGTACTTC.

The genes are TRBV28 and TRBJ2-1; 11 bases map to TRBD1. The germline gives CDR1 MDHEN, CDR2 SYDVKM. This CDR3 region has 15 residues. The V and J ends lost 6 bases and 2 bases, in that order; junction bases with no gene match: 3. This CDR3 reads CASRKGQGAYNEQFF. DNA of the CDR3: TGTGCCAGCAGGAAGGGACAGGGGGCCTACAATGAGCAGTTCTTC.

The chain couples TRBV10-3 to TRBJ2-6; D perhaps matches TRBD2 (5 bases). The CDR3 has 15 residues. Germline lookup yields CDR1 ENHRY and CDR2 SYGVKD. V was cut by 6 bases and J by 2 bases, with 11 bases left in between. In nucleotides, the CDR3 is TGTGCCATCAGCGACGCGGGTGCTGGGGCCAACGTCCTGACTTTC. Residues: CAISDAGAGANVLTF.

This sequence joins TRBV18 and TRBJ2-7; 8 nucleotides line up with TRBD1. The CDR3 sequence is 15 residues long. Per germline, CDR1 KGHSH and CDR2 LQKENI. The junction had 10 bases not matched to a gene; V was cut back by 5 bases and J by 4 bases. CDR3 sequence: CASSSGGQGVYEQYF. The DNA for the CDR3 is TGTGCCAGCTCATCAGGGGGCCAGGGAGTTTACGAGCAGTACTTC.

V is TRBV29-1 and J is TRBJ2-5; 11 nucleotides line up with TRBD1. The J call may be incorrect, as the DNA end agrees better with TRBJ2-7. Germline CDR1 and CDR2: SQVTM and ANQGSEA. The CDR3 is 14 amino acids. CDR3 protein: CSVGGDRGIYEQYF. For the CDR3, the DNA is TGCAGCGTTGGAGGGGACAGGGGGATCTACGAGCAGTACTTC.

The CDR3 nucleotides are TGTGCCAGCAGCGTGGGGGGGCATGGTGAAAAACTGTTTTTT. This encodes CASSVGGHGEKLFF. The chain carries TRBV9 and TRBJ1-4; maybe TRBD1 (6 bases). Germline CDR1 and CDR2: SGDLS and YYNGEE. The CDR3 length is 14 residues. Trimming removed 2 bases from V and 7 bases from J, with 12 bases in between.

The gene calls are TRBV9 and TRBJ1-1; maybe TRBD1 (6 bases). V lost 1 base and J lost 1, with 11 bases in between. CDR3 length: 15 residues. CDR1 is SGDLS and CDR2 is YYNGEE in the germline V gene. The CDR3 DNA sequence: TGTGCCAGCAGCGTAACCGACAGGAGGAACACTGAAGCTTTCTTT. It translates to CASSVTDRRNTEAFF.

The chain carries TRBV7-6 and TRBJ2-7; weak D call: TRBD1 (6 bases). The CDR3 totals 15 residues. Germline CDR1 and CDR2: SGHVS and FNYEAQ. The ends were cut back, 1 base at V and 4 bases at J, with 14 bases in the middle. The CDR3 region is CASSLEGDIGYEQYF. The CDR3 region has the DNA TGTGCCAGCAGCTTAGAAGGGGACATTGGTTACGAGCAGTACTTC.

This clone occurred once. The V gene is TRBV18, the J gene TRBJ1-1, with a possible D match to TRBD1 (6 bases). Germline V gives CDR1 KGHSH, CDR2 LQKENI. V gave up 5 bases and J gave up 0 bases, with 10 bases separating them. There are 14 residues in the CDR3. CDR3 protein: CASSAGVLNTEAFF. Here the CDR3 DNA reads TGTGCCAGCTCAGCAGGGGTGTTGAACACTGAAGCTTTCTTT.

J is TRBJ2-1 and V is TRBV5-1; 14 bases line up with TRBD2. Germline V gives CDR1 SGHRS, CDR2 YFSETQ. V was clipped by 6 bases and J by 8 bases; unmatched bases: 13. There are 17 residues in the CDR3. The CDR3 coding sequence is TGCGCCAGCAAGAGACTATCCGGGACTAGCGGGAGTGATGAGCAGTTCTTC. Its translation: CASKRLSGTSGSDEQFF.